These 14 T cell receptor beta chains were all obtained from the same sample, sequenced in a study of shared clonotypes between healthy human individuals. Produced via immunoSEQ multiplex PCR; TCRdb's table is partial and in-frame only. The profile shows about 2.3 million clones, about nine tenths of them singletons. What was sequenced was naive CD4+ T cells from PBMCs. This sample's subset: CD45RA+ positively selected. All receptors derive from a man aged 18 to 30 in good health. Some clones in this sample may be carry-over from other donors' samples.

Worth noting for this clone: The same CDR3 also results from other DNA sequences found in this sample. V gene TRBV30 combines with J gene TRBJ2-7; D is undetermined. Germline lookup yields CDR1 GTSNPN and CDR2 SVGIG (reference sequence). CDR3 size: 12 residues. Trimming removed 5 bases from V and 3 bases from J, with 11 bases in between. CDR3 sequence: CAWGPDNYEQYF. The CDR3 coding sequence is TGTGCCTGGGGCCCAGACAACTACGAGCAGTACTTC.

This clone has only one observation. The chain combines TRBV5-4 with TRBJ2-2; D may be TRBD2 (7 bases). Germline V gene sequence: CDR1 SGHNT, CDR2 YYREEE (reference sequence). The CDR3 runs to 16 residues. Deletions cut 0 bases from V and 4 bases from J, with 13 bases between. The CDR3 spells CASSLGGRGGTGELFF. The CDR3 nucleotides are TGTGCCAGCAGCTTGGGTGGTAGGGGGGGCACCGGGGAGCTGTTTTTT. The whole variable domain, filled in from reference TRBV5-4 and TRBJ2-2, reads ETGVTQSPTHLIKTRGQQVTLRCSSQSGHNTVSWYQQALGQGPQFIFQYYREEENGRGNFPPRFSGLQFPNYSSELNVNALELDDSALYLCASSLGGRGGTGELFFGEGSRLTVL.

The V call is TRBV27, the J call TRBJ2-6, with unresolved D. The CDR3 runs 12 residues. CDR1 MNHEY and CDR2 SMNVEV come from the germline V gene (reference sequence). V was shortened by 8 bases and J by 3 bases, with 5 bases between the two germline ends. The CDR3 region has the DNA TGTGCCAGCCATAGTGGGGCCAACGTCCTGACTTTC. This translates into CASHSGANVLTF. Full variable domain (missing parts from reference TRBV27 and TRBJ2-6): EAQVTQNPRYLITVTGKKLTVTCSQNMNHEYMSWYRQDPGLGLRQIYYSMNVEVTDKGDVPEGYKVSRKEKRNFPLILESPSPNQTSLYFCASHSGANVLTFGAGSRLTVL.

The chain carries TRBV28 and TRBJ2-7; D may be TRBD1 or TRBD2 (5 bases each). The CDR3 spans 15 residues. Germline V gene sequence: CDR1 MDHEN, CDR2 SYDVKM. V was trimmed by 4 bases and J by 1 base, leaving 14 bases between them. CDR3 coding DNA: TGTGCCAGCAGTTCTCCAGGGAGATGGTCCTACGAGCAGTACTTC. It is translated as CASSSPGRWSYEQYF.

The V gene is TRBV5-1, the J gene TRBJ2-2; 11 nucleotides align to TRBD2. The CDR3 consists of 15 residues. Looked up from germline, CDR1 is SGHRS and CDR2 is YFSETQ. V dropped 7 bases and J dropped 1; count of bases not matched to a gene: 3. CDR3 loop: CASGGLAGNTGELFF. CDR3 nucleotide sequence: TGCGCCAGCGGAGGACTAGCGGGGAACACCGGGGAGCTGTTTTTT.

Worth noting for this clone: At the DNA level, this CDR3 is encoded by other sequences in the same sample as well. The V call is TRBV6-1, the J call TRBJ2-7; no definite D call. This CDR3 spans 14 amino acids. Per the germline V gene, CDR1 is MNHNS and CDR2 is SASEGT. Trimming pared 3 bases from V and 0 bases from J, leaving 9 bases between. CDR3 loop: CASSEVGYSYEQYF. DNA for the CDR3: TGTGCCAGCAGTGAGGTAGGGTACTCCTACGAGCAGTACTTC.

The gene calls are TRBV10-3 and TRBJ1-5; 8 bases are a match to TRBD1. V was pared by 2 bases and J by 0 bases, with 3 bases of the junction left unmatched. This CDR3 contains 16 residues. Germline-derived CDR1 and CDR2 are ENHRY and SYGVKD. The CDR3 DNA reads TGTGCCATCAGTGAGGGGACAGGATCTAGCAATCAGCCCCAGCATTTT. Protein product: CAISEGTGSSNQPQHF.

The chain carries TRBV25-1 and TRBJ2-1, with unresolved D. The CDR3 sequence is 17 residues long. V was trimmed by 2 bases and J by 6 bases, leaving 20 bases between them. Germline CDR1 MGHDK, CDR2 SYGVNS. The CDR3 is CASSETFTGQESNEQFF. In DNA, the CDR3 is TGTGCCAGCAGTGAAACTTTCACTGGGCAGGAGTCCAATGAGCAGTTCTTC.

The genes are TRBV7-2 and TRBJ1-1; 7 bases are a match to TRBD1. V gave up 5 bases and J gave up 6 bases; unmatched junction bases: 6. The CDR3 contains 13 residues. Germline-derived CDR1 and CDR2 are SGHTA and FQGNSA. CDR3 in DNA: TGTGCCAGCAGCGTGCGGCAGGGGGCTGAAGCTTTCTTT. Translating it yields CASSVRQGAEAFF.

This clone was detected only once. The chain has TRBV28 and TRBJ1-3; a weak D match, TRBD1 (6 bases). Trimming removed 5 bases from V and 2 bases from J, with 19 bases in between. The CDR3 covers 17 residues. CDR1 and CDR2 (germline): MDHEN, SYDVKM. CDR3 nucleotides: TGTGCCAGCAGTCCCGCGAGTAGGGACATTGCTGGAAACACCATATATTTT. Translation: CASSPASRDIAGNTIYF.

The chain is built from TRBV15 and TRBJ2-7; a possible D gene is TRBD1 (5 bases). This CDR3 comprises 14 residues. The germline gives CDR1 LNHNV, CDR2 YYDKDF (reference sequence). The ends were cut back, 5 bases at V and 6 bases at J, with 17 bases in the middle. The chain's CDR3 is CATSRIQGFIEQYF. DNA of the CDR3: TGTGCCACCAGCCGGATTCAGGGTTTCATCGAGCAGTACTTC.

Concerning this clone itself: The sample holds other DNA sequences that translate to the same CDR3. The chain has TRBV5-1 and TRBJ2-3, with 7 bases identical to TRBD2. The CDR3 has 14 amino acids. The ends lost 0 bases at V and 5 bases at J; junction bases unmatched: 3. Per germline, CDR1 SGHRS and CDR2 YFSETQ. The CDR3 is CASSLGGSGDTQYF. The CDR3 DNA reads TGCGCCAGCAGCTTGGGCGGGAGTGGAGATACGCAGTATTTT.

The chain is built from TRBV2 and TRBJ2-7; 10 bases map to TRBD2. The CDR3 has 14 amino acids. Unmatched junction bases numbered 7, after V lost 5 bases and J lost 6 bases. Germline V gene sequence: CDR1 SNHLY, CDR2 FYNNEI. The DNA for the CDR3 is TGTGCCAGCAGTATAGCGGGAGGTCGCTGCGAGCAGTACTTC. This encodes CASSIAGGRCEQYF.

Here the CDR3 reads CASSPRNGNTIYF. The DNA for the CDR3 is TGTGCCAGCAGTCCCCGTAACGGAAACACCATATATTTT. The chain uses TRBV28 and TRBJ1-3; D is uncertain. From germline, CDR1 is MDHEN and CDR2 SYDVKM. This CDR3 is 13 amino acids long. The V end was cut by 5 bases, the J end by 4 bases, with 9 bases between.